The T cell receptor beta chain under discussion was sequenced for a study of blood T cells in healthy people across ages. Study outcomes and limitations: Significant beta diversity loss was already apparent by age approximately 37, declining roughly linearly. From one million sequenced T cells, diversity estimates were lower bounds.

Every sample had a minimum of 7 million PBMCs isolated. V lost 0 bases to trimming and J lost 6 bases, with 11 bases between them. The CDR3 totals 13 residues. Germline V lookup: CDR1 DFQATT, CDR2 SNEGSKA (reference sequence). Then a second PCR, running roughly 6 to 12 cycles, was carried out with a sample-barcoded 5' primer and a J-beta primer mix. TCRdb independently ran MiXCR on the 5' RACE reads; one entry per CDR3 protein. The repertoire holds 550,000 to 700,000 distinct CDR3 sequences, with roughly 29% as singletons. This clonotype was picked up one time. Antigen specificity is unknown. The sequence derives from an older woman in good health. The material sequenced was blood. The genes are TRBV20-1 and TRBJ2-5, with D perhaps matching TRBD1 or TRBD2 (5 bases each). The CDR3 is CSARESWGKTQYF. The CDR3 DNA sequence: TGCAGTGCTAGAGAGTCGTGGGGGAAGACCCAGTACTTC.